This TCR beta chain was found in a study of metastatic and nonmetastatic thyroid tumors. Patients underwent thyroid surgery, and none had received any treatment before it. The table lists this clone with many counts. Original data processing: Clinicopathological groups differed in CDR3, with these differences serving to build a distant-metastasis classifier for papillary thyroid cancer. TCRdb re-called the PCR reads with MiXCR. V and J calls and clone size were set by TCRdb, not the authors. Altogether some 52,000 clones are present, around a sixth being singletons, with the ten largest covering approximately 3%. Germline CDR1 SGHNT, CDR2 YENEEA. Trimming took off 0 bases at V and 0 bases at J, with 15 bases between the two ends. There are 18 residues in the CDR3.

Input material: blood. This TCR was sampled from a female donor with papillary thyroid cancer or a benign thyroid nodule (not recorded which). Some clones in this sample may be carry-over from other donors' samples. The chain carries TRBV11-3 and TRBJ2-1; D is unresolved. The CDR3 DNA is TGTGCCAGCAGCTTAGAATACAGCTCTGCGAGCTCCTACAATGAGCAGTTCTTC. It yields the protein CASSLEYSSASSYNEQFF.